A selection of T cell receptor beta chains follows, all from one sample in a study of CD8+ T cells in alopecia areata. TCRdb's copy holds only in-frame clones and misses some; the assay was immunoSEQ multiplex PCR. The sample lists 45,000 to 70,000 clones, 96% seen once, with more than 25% in the top ten. The sample consisted of CD8+ T cells sorted from blood, taken at week 0. All receptors come from a human donor with alopecia areata. Each CDR3 is given with its conserved first and last residue.

TRBV18,TRBJ2-3,CASSPRWGTEADTQYF
TRBV4-2,TRBJ2-7,CASSQEETGASYEQYF
TRBV4-1,TRBJ1-3,CASSQVSGFGNTIYF
TRBV29-1,TRBJ2-7,CSVESGVLGATYEQYF
TRBV7-6,TRBJ2-5,CASSPGTAQETQYF
TRBV5-4,TRBJ1-2,CASSLESAHGYTF
TRBV13,TRBJ2-5,CASSLGDFQETQYF
TRBV10-3,TRBJ1-4,CAISNEGLMLFF
TRBV7-2,TRBJ2-4,CASSTGRTTTPYSNIQYF
TRBV7-8,TRBJ2-5,CASSILAHSSQETQYF
TRBV19,TRBJ2-1,CASSIRLAGGLPYNEQFF
TRBV25-1,TRBJ1-1,CASSETENTEAFF
TRBV7-9,TRBJ2-1,CASSSPQGLATNEQFF
TRBV2,TRBJ2-7,CASSEGYGGPGEQYF
TRBV4-2,TRBJ2-7,CASSHLTRTSGGRFSYEQYF
TRBV4-1,TRBJ2-7,CASSQDGQREQYF